The next 3 T cell receptor beta chains were all read from a single sample in a study of cytotoxic CD8 clonotypes in ibrutinib-treated CLL. Profiling relied on immunoSEQ multiplex PCR, and the TCRdb table lists in-frame clones only, not all of them. The sample holds roughly 160,000 clones, 70% to 85% seen once. The sequences come from PBMCs, collected after 24 months of ibrutinib treatment. These receptors originate from a human donor with chronic lymphocytic leukemia.

This clone came up a few times. The genes are TRBV7-2 and TRBJ2-7, with D perhaps matching TRBD2 (5 bases). V was clipped by 1 base and J by 6 bases, with 10 bases between them. The CDR3 contains 13 residues. Germline V gene sequence: CDR1 SGHTA, CDR2 FQGNSA. Here the CDR3 DNA reads TGTGCCAGCAGCTTAGTTTCGAGGGCCGAGCAGTACTTC. This codes for CASSLVSRAEQYF.

The rearrangement uses TRBV25-1 and TRBJ1-6; D remains ambiguous. Trimming took 3 bases from V and 9 from J, leaving 9 bases between them. Germline CDR1 reads MGHDK; CDR2 reads SYGVNS. The CDR3 loop spans 13 amino acids. The CDR3 DNA follows: TGTGCCAGCAGTGAGCAGGCCCGTTCACCCCTCCACTTT. The encoded protein is CASSEQARSPLHF. The complete variable domain, with remaining parts taken from reference TRBV25-1 and TRBJ1-6, reads EADIYQTPRYLVIGTGKKITLECSQTMGHDKMYWYQQDPGMELHLIHYSYGVNSTEKGDLSSESTVSRIRTEHFPLTLESARPSHTSQYLCASSEQARSPLHFGNGTRLTVT.

The chain couples TRBV18 to TRBJ1-1; 7 bases map to TRBD1. V shed 4 bases, J shed 0 bases, and the junction held 11 bases outside the gene matches. Looked up from germline, CDR1 is KGHSH and CDR2 is LQKENI. The CDR3 extends over 17 amino acids. The CDR3 nucleotides are TGTGCCAGCTCACTTTCGACCCCGGGACAGATGAACACTGAAGCTTTCTTT. Protein product: CASSLSTPGQMNTEAFF.